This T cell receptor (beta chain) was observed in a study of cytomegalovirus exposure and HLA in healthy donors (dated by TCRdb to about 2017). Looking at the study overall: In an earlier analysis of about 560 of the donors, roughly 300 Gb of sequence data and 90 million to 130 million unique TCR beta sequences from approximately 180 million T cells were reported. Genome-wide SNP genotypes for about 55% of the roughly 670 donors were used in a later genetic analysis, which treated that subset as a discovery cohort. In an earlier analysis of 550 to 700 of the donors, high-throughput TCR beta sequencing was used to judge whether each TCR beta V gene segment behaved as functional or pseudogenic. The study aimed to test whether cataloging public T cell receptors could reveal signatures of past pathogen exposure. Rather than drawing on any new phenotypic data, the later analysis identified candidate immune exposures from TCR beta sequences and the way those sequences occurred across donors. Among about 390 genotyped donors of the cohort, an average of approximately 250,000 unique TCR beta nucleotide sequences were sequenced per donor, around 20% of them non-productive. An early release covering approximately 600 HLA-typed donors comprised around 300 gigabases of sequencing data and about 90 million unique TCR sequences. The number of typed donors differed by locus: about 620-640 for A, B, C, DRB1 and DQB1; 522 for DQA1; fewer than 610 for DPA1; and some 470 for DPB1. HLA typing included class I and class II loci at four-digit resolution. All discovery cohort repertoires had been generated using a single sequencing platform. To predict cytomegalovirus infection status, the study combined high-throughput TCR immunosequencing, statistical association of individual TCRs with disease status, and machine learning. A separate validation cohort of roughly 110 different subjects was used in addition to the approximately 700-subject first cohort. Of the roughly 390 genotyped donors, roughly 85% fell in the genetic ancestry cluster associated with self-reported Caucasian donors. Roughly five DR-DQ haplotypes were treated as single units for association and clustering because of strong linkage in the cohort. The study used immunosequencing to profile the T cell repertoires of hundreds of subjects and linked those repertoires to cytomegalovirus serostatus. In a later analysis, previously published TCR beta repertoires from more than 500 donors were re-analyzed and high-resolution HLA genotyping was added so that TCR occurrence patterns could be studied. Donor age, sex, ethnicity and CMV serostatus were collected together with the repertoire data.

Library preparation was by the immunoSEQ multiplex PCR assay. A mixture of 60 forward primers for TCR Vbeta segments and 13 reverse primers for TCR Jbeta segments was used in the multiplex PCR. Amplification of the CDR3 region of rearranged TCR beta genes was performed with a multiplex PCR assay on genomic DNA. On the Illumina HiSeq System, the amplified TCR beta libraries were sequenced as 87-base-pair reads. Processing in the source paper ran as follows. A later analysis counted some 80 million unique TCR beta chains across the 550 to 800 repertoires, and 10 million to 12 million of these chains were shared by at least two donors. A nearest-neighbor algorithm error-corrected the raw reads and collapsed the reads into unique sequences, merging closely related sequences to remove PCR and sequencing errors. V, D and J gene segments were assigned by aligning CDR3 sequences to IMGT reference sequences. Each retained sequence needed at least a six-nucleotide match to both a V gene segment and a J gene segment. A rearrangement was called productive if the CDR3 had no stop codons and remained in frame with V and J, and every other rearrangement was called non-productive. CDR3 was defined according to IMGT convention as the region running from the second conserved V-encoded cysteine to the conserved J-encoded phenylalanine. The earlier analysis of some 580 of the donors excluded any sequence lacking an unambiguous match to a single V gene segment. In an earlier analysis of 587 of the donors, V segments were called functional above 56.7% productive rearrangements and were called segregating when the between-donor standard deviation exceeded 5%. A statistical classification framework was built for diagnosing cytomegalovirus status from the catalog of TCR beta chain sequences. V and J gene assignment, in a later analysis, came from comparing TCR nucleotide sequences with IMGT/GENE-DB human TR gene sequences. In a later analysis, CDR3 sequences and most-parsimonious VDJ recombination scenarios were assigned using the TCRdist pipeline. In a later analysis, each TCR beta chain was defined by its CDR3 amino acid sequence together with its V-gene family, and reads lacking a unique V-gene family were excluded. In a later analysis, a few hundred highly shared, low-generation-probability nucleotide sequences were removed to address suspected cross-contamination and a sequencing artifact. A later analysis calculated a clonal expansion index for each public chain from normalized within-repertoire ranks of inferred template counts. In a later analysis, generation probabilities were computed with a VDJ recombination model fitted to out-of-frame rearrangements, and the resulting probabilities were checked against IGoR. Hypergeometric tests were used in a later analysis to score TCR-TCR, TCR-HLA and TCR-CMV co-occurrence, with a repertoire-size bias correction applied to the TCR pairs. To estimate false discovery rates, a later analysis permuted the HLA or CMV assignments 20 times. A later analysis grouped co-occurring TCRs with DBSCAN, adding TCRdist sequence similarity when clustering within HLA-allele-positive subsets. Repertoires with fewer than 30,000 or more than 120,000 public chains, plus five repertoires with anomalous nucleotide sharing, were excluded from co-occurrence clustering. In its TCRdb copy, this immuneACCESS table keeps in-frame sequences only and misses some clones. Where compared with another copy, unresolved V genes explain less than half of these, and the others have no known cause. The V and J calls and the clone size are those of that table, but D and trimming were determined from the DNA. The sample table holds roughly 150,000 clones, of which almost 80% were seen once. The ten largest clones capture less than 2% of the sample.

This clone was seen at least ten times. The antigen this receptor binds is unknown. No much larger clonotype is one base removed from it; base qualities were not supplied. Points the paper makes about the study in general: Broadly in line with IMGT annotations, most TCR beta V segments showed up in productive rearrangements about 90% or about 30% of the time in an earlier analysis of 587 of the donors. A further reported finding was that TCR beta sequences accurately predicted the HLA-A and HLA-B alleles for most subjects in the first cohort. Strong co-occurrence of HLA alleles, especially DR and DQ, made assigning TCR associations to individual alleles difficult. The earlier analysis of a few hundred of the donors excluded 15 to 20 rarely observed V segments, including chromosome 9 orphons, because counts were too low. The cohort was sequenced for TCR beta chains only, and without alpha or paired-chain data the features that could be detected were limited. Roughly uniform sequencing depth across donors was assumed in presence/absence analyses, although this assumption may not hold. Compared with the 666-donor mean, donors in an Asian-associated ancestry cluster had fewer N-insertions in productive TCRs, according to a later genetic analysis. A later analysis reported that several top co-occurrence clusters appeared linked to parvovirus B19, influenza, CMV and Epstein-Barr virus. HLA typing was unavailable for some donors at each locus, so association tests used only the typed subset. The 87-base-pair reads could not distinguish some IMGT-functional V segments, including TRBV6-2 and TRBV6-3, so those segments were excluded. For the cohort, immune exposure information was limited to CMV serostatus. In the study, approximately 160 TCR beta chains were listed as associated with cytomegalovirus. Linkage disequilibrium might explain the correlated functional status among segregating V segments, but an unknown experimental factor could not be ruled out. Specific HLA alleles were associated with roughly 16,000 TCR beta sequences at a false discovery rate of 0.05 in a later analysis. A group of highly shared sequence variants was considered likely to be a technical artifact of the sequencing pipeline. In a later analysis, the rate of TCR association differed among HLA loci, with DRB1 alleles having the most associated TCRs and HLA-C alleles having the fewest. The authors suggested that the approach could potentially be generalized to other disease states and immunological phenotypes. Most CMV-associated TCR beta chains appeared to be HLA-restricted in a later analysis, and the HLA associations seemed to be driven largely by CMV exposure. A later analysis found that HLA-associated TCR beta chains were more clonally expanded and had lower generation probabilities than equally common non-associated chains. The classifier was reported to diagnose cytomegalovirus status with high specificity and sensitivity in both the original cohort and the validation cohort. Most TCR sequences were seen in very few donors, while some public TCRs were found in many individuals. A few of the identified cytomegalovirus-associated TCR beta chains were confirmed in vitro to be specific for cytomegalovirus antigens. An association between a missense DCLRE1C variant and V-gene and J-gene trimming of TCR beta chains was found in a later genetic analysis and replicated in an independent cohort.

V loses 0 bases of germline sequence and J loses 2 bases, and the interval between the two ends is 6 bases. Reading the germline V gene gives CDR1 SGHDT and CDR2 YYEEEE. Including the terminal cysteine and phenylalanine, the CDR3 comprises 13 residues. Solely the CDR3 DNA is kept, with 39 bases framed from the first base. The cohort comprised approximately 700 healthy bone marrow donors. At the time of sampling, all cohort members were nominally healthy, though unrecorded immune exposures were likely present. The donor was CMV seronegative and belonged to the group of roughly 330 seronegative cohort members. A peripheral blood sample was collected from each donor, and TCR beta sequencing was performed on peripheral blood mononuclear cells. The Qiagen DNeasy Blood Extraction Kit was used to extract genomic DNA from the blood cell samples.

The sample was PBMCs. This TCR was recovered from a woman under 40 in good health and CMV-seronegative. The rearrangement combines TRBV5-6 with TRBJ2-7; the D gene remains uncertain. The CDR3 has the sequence CASSLVSTYEQYF. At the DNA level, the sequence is TGTGCCAGCAGCTTGGTTTCCACCTACGAGCAGTACTTC.